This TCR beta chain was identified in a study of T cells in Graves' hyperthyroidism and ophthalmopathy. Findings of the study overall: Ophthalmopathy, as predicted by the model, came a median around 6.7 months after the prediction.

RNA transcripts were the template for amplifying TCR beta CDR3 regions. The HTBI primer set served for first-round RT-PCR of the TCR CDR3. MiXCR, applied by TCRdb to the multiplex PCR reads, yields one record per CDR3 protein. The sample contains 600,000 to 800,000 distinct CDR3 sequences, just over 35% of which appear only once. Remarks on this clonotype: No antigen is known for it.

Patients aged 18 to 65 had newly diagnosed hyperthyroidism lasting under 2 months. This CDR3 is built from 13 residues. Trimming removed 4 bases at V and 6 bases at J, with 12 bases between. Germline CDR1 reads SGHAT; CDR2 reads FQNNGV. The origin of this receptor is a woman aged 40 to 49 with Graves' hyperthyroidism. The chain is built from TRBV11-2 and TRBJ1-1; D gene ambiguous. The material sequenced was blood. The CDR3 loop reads CASSSILGAEAFF. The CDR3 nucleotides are TGTGCCAGCAGCTCGATCCTTGGCGCTGAAGCTTTCTTT.